This T cell receptor (beta chain) was profiled in a study of identical twins (dated by TCRdb to the mid-2010s). At the level of the whole study: TCR alpha and beta repertoires from monozygotic twins, unrelated adults of various ages and cord blood were deep-sequenced to test whether fetal clonotypes persist. To rule out contamination, replicate twin experiments were performed at different times with different library preparation protocols.

Only healthy Caucasian donors were included. Miltenyi CD45RO+ enrichment and human naive T-cell isolation kits were used to isolate memory (CD45RO+) and naive T cells from PBMC. V is pruned by 2 bases and J by 6 bases, leaving 9 bases of the junction without a gene match. Via the germline V gene, CDR1 is KGHSH and CDR2 LQKENI. Reading from cysteine to phenylalanine, the CDR3 counts 16 amino acids. Only CDR3 DNA is held: 48 bases, read in frame from base 1. The library came from 5' RACE. TCRdb shows the sequencer as Illumina HiSeq 2000. Template switching introduced a universal primer binding site; the final cDNA contained a unique molecular identifier, enabling accurate counting of TCR cDNA molecules. Specific primers in the conserved constant-segment region were used to synthesize first-strand cDNA for TCR alpha and beta chains. To control for contamination, each cDNA library was double barcoded with a SMART-Mk sample barcode plus Illumina barcodes. TruSeq adapter sequences along with Illumina sample barcodes were introduced in two successive PCR steps. The Illumina HiSeq platform was used with custom primers to sequence TCR alpha and beta cDNA libraries. Per the authors' processing: Raw reads were processed with MiGEC to extract unique molecular identifiers, and MiXCR was used to determine CDR3 positions. For each individual, recombination models were inferred using an EM algorithm with the repgenHMM and IGoR tools. Shared clonotype analysis was performed with the tcR package in R, normalizing sharing by the product of cloneset sizes. To study raw recombination without the effects of thymic and clonal selection, out-of-frame nonproductive sequences were analyzed. TCRdb ran its own pipeline on the public reads, namely fastp trimming at Q25 and MiXCR clone calling, and kept in-frame beta chains. Every CDR3 protein is listed once, alongside the most common genes and DNA of its rows. The V and J calls come from TCRdb's annotation, not from the publication. The table for this sample lists about 240,000 distinct CDR3 sequences; 10% of them were counted only once. The ten most abundant clones make up less than 12% of the sample.

General findings and caveats noted by the study authors: Excess twin sharing in beta out-of-frame sequences was weaker because fewer shared sequences lowered the signal-to-noise ratio. Compared with coincidental sharing between unrelated individuals, out-of-frame TCR alpha sequences shared between twins showed an excess of sequences with low generation probability. Conclusions relied on cross-sectional statistical analysis, since the same donors could not be followed over many years. In monozygotic twins, out-of-frame TCR alpha sharing was systematically underestimated by recombination models, although the models agreed with sharing between unrelated individuals. Zero-insertion analyses could be partly confounded by invariant T cells such as MAIT and iNKT, although diverse VJ usage argued against such confounding for most clonotypes. Fewer insertions were carried by abundant cord blood beta clonotypes, a similar but weaker trend appeared in young adult naive repertoires, and no such trend appeared in memory repertoires.

This clonotype has a handful of counts. The specificity of this receptor is unknown. One base away there is no much larger clone; base qualities are not given. The sequence links TRBV18 to TRBJ2-1; 8 junctional bases match TRBD1. The sample was memory T cells sorted from blood. Taken with the paper, the label for cell subset or site translates to: CD45RO+ enriched T cells. This sequence was found in a man aged 50 to 59 in good health. The DNA sequence is TGTGCCAGCTCACCAGGGACAGGTAGAAGTGGCAATGAGCAGTTCTTC. Its translation reads: CASSPGTGRSGNEQFF.